Presented here are 17 T cell receptor beta chains from one specimen sequenced in a study of Graves' ophthalmopathy and Graves' hyperthyroidism. The study amplified TCR beta CDR3 regions using RNA transcripts. Scientists carried out first-round RT-PCR using HTBI primers and then a second-round multiplex PCR. TCRdb passed the multiplex PCR reads through MiXCR, listing each CDR3 protein once. The repertoire includes 680,000 or so distinct CDR3 sequences, about 20% of them detected once, and approximately 6.9% sits in the top ten. The sequenced sample consisted of peripheral blood. The receptors come from a woman younger than 35 with stable Graves' hyperthyroidism. Some clones in this sample may be carry-over from other donors' samples.

This clonotype was detected ten times or more. A much larger clone lies a single base off, so this may be a read error. The V gene is TRBV11-2, the J gene TRBJ2-7, with 7 bases that match TRBD1. With V trimmed by 5 bases and J by 3 bases, 4 bases remained unmatched. CDR1 and CDR2 from the germline V gene are SGHAT and FQNNGV. CDR3 length equals 13 residues. The CDR3 nucleotides read TGTGCCAGCAGCATAGGGACAGACTACGAGCAGTACTTC. This translates into CASSIGTDYEQYF.

This clonotype was picked up a small number of times. The V gene is TRBV19, the J gene TRBJ1-2, with a weak D call TRBD1 (5 bases). The germline gives CDR1 LNHDA, CDR2 SQIVND (reference sequence). This CDR3 contains 15 residues. Between the trimmed V and J ends, which lost 4 bases and 5 bases, there was a span of 17 bases. The CDR3 DNA reads as TGTGCCAGTAGTAAAATAGGGGAAGAGGTGTATGGCTACACCTTC. Encoded protein: CASSKIGEEVYGYTF.

This clonotype was observed many times. V and J are TRBV2 and TRBJ2-2; 9 bases are shared with TRBD2. Germline values: CDR1 SNHLY, CDR2 FYNNEI. The CDR3 totals 15 residues. The trim removed 6 bases at V and 5 bases at J, leaving 7 bases unmatched. The CDR3 loop is CASRKAGGRTGELFF. In DNA, the CDR3 is TGTGCCAGCAGGAAAGCGGGGGGAAGGACCGGGGAGCTGTTTTTT.

This clonotype was seen ten or more times. In DNA form, the CDR3 reads TGTGCCATCAACGGAGGGGAAATCGAGACCCAGTACTTC. Translation gives CAINGGEIETQYF. This chain uses TRBV10-3 with TRBJ2-5, with a tentative D call TRBD2 (6 bases). Trimming removed 7 bases from V and 5 bases from J, with 14 bases in between. Germline CDR1 is ENHRY and CDR2 is SYGVKD. The CDR3 covers 13 residues.

This clonotype was detected many times. The chain carries TRBV24-1 and TRBJ2-2; 8 bases are a match to TRBD1. The CDR3 extends over 17 amino acids. Unmatched junction bases numbered 5, after V lost 3 bases and J lost 0 bases. Germline loops: CDR1 KGHDR, CDR2 SFDVKD. The CDR3, as DNA: TGTGCCACCAGTGATCCCTGGACAGGGACGAACACCGGGGAGCTGTTTTTT. The encoded protein is CATSDPWTGTNTGELFF.

This clonotype was seen many times. The chain couples TRBV20-1 to TRBJ1-5, with D perhaps matching TRBD1 (5 bases). This CDR3 comprises 16 residues. Germline CDR1 is DFQATT and CDR2 is SNEGSKA (reference sequence). V dropped 1 base and J dropped 0 bases, with 13 bases sitting between them. The CDR3, as DNA: TGCAGTGCTAGAGGGGGCGGGACGGATAGCAATCAGCCCCAGCATTTT. It translates to CSARGGGTDSNQPQHF.

This clonotype was observed a handful of times. V usage is TRBV15 and J usage is TRBJ1-2; 11 positions agree with TRBD1. V lost 1 base, J lost 4 bases, and 5 bases stayed unmatched. The CDR3 runs to 16 residues. The V gene's germline CDR1 is LNHNV and CDR2 YYDKDF (reference sequence). CDR3 residues: CATSRGTGGEGYGYTF. The CDR3 DNA is TGTGCCACCAGCAGAGGGACAGGGGGCGAGGGCTATGGCTACACCTTC.

This clonotype appeared a few times. J is TRBJ1-1 and V is TRBV12-3 or TRBV12-4, with D perhaps TRBD1 (6 bases). V was clipped by 9 bases and J by 3 bases, with 14 bases between them. CDR3 length equals 13 residues. As DNA, the CDR3 is TGTGCCAGTAGGGGGGGAGCTTACACTGAAGCTTTCTTT. It encodes CASRGGAYTEAFF.

With regard to this clonotype: It is likely a read error, because the conserved phenylalanine at the end of the CDR3 is missing. The rearrangement joins TRBV27 to TRBJ1-1; no firm D call. The CDR3 loop spans 15 amino acids. CDR1 is MNHEY and CDR2 is SMNVEV in the germline V gene (reference sequence). V lost 2 bases, J lost 0 bases, and 10 bases lay in between. The CDR3 reads CASSLGGLLNTEAFV. In nucleotides, the CDR3 is TGTGCCAGCAGTTTAGGAGGACTGCTGAACACTGAAGCTTTCGTT.

In its sample, this clonotype was seen many times. The chain combines TRBV12-3 or TRBV12-4 with TRBJ1-1, with TRBD1 identical over 7 bases. The trim removed 6 bases at V and 0 bases at J, leaving 7 bases unmatched. This CDR3 spans 15 amino acids. CDR3 nucleotides: TGTGCCAGCAGATGGGCAGGGGGATTGAACACTGAAGCTTTCTTT. Translation: CASRWAGGLNTEAFF.

This clonotype was found a few times. This chain links TRBV12-3 or TRBV12-4 with TRBJ2-6; the D is unclear. The V end was cut by 10 bases, the J end by 0 bases, with 7 bases between. CDR3 length equals 13 residues. This CDR3 reads CATPNSGANVLTF. The DNA for the CDR3 is TGTGCCACCCCTAACTCTGGGGCCAACGTCCTGACTTTC.

The gene calls are TRBV2 and TRBJ2-5, with D perhaps TRBD2 (7 bases). V lost 4 bases and J 1 base, leaving 13 bases between the germline ends. The CDR3 length is 15 residues. CDR1 and CDR2 (germline): SNHLY, FYNNEI. DNA of the CDR3: TGTGCCAGCAGTGTTCGGGGGGCTTTCCAAGAGACCCAGTACTTC. It yields the protein CASSVRGAFQETQYF.

The chain couples TRBV6-1 to TRBJ2-7; a possible D gene is TRBD2 (6 bases). Trimming removed 2 bases from V and 2 bases from J, with 13 bases in between. CDR1 is MNHNS, CDR2 SASEGT, per germline. This CDR3 comprises 15 residues. CDR3 nucleotides: TGTGCCAGCAGTGAATGGAAGACGGGAGCCTACGAGCAGTACTTC. This translates into CASSEWKTGAYEQYF.

In its sample, this clonotype was seen a few times. The J gene is TRBJ2-7, the V gene TRBV25-1, with 14 bases that match TRBD2. Germline V gives CDR1 MGHDK, CDR2 SYGVNS. This CDR3 is built from 15 residues. V was clipped by 5 bases and J by 7 bases; unmatched bases: 7. CDR3: CASSPRLAGGREQYF. In DNA, the CDR3 is TGTGCCAGCAGTCCCCGACTAGCGGGAGGGAGAGAGCAGTACTTC.

This clonotype occurred a few times. This chain connects TRBV7-2 to TRBJ1-6; weak D call: TRBD1 (6 bases). The CDR3 spans 14 residues. Germline V CDR1 and CDR2: SGHTA, FQGNSA. V dropped 6 bases and J dropped 10 bases, with 16 bases sitting between them. In nucleotides, the CDR3 is TGTGCCAGCAGTGTAACTAAGGGGGGATCACCCCTCCACTTT. Protein sequence: CASSVTKGGSPLHF.

This clonotype was observed at least ten times. This chain connects TRBV27 to TRBJ1-6; D gene uncertain. This CDR3 has 15 residues. Germline loops: CDR1 MNHEY, CDR2 SMNVEV (reference sequence). V lost 6 bases and J 0 bases, leaving 9 bases between the germline ends. CDR3 DNA: TGTGCCAGCAGCCCAGTGAGCTCCTATAATTCACCCCTCCACTTT. Translating it yields CASSPVSSYNSPLHF.

This clonotype occurred many times. V usage is TRBV15 and J usage is TRBJ1-2, with TRBD1 matching over 7 bases. J was trimmed by 7 bases and V by 4 bases; bases with no gene match: 15. The CDR3 length is 16 residues. The germline V gene has CDR1 LNHNV and CDR2 YYDKDF (reference sequence). The CDR3, as DNA: TGTGCCACCAGCAACCGAGGGGGCGGGGGGGGCCGTGGCTACACCTTC. Residues: CATSNRGGGGGRGYTF.